This TCR beta chain stems from a study of long-term antiretroviral therapy in people with HIV. The V and J ends lost 6 bases and 0 bases respectively, with 14 bases between them. Germline lookup yields CDR1 SNHLY and CDR2 FYNNEI. The CDR3 is made up of 15 amino acids. Researchers ran immunoSEQ v3.0 at survey level. Generated by immunoSEQ multiplex PCR, the TCRdb table keeps only in-frame clones and is missing some. The sample includes 29,000 or so clones, 90% to 95% seen only once; the top ten take less than 3.5%. Regarding this clone: What it binds is not known.

Donors needed at least one pre-ART PBMC sample plus at least two post-ART samples. Whole-study findings and limits: Within the repertoire, clones expanded before ART were dominant at all time points. Diversity measured after ART increased yet remained under transplant donor controls. The study found narrower CDR3 length ranges in HIV repertoires than in controls.

This TCR was sampled from a man in his forties or fifties with HIV. The sample was unsorted PBMCs, taken approximately 7.4 years after starting antiretroviral therapy. The V and J genes are TRBV2 and TRBJ1-1; D is perhaps TRBD1 (6 bases). The chain's CDR3 is CASSIKGGVNTEAFF. The DNA for the CDR3 is TGTGCCAGCAGCATAAAGGGGGGCGTGAACACTGAAGCTTTCTTT. The whole variable domain, filled in from reference TRBV2 and TRBJ1-1, reads EPEVTQTPSHQVTQMGQEVILRCVPISNHLYFYWYRQILGQKVEFLVSFYNNEISEKSEIFDDQFSVERPDGSNFTLKIRSTKLEDSAMYFCASSIKGGVNTEAFFGQGTRLTVV.